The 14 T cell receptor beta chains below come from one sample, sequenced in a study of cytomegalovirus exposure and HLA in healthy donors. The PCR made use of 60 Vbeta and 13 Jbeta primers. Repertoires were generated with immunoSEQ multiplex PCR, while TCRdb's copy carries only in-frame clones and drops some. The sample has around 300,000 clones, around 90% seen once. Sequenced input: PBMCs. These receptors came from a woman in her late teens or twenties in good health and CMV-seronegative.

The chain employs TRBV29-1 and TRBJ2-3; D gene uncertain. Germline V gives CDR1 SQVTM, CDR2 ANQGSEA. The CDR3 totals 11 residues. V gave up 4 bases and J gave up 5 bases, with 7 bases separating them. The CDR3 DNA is TGCAGCGTTGTGAGTAAAGATACGCAGTATTTT. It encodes CSVVSKDTQYF.

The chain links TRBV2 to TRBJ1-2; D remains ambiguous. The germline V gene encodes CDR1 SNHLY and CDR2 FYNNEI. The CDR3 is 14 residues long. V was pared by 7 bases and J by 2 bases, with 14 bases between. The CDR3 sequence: CASMLGSKNYGYTF. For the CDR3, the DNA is TGTGCCAGCATGCTGGGGAGCAAGAACTATGGCTACACCTTC.

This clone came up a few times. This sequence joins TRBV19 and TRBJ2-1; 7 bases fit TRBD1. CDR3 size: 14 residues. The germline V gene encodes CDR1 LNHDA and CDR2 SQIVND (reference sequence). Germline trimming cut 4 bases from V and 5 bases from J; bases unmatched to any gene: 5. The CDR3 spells CASSTGTANNEQFF. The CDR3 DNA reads TGTGCCAGTAGTACCGGGACAGCAAACAATGAGCAGTTCTTC.

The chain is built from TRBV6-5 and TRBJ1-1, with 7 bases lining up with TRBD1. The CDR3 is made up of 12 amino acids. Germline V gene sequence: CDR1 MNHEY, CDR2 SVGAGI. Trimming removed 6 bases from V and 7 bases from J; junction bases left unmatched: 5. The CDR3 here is CASRFGDSEAFF. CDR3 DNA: TGTGCCAGCAGATTTGGGGACAGTGAAGCTTTCTTT.

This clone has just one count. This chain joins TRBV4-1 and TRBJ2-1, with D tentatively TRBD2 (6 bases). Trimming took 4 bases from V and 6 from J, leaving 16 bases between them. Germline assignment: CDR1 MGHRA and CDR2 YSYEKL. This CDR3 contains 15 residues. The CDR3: CASSLQREYPNEQFF. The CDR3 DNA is TGCGCCAGCAGCCTCCAACGGGAGTACCCCAATGAGCAGTTCTTC.

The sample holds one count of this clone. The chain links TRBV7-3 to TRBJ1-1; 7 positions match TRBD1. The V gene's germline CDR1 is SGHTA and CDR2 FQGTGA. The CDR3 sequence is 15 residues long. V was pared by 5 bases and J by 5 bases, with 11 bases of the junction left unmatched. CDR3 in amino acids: CASSASGTAETEAFF. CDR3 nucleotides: TGTGCCAGCAGCGCCTCCGGGACAGCGGAGACTGAAGCTTTCTTT.

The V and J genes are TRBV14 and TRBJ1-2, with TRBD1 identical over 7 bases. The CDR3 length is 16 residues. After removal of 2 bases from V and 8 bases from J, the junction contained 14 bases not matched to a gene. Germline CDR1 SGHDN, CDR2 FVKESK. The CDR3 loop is CASSQTLGRQGGGYTF. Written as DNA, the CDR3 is TGTGCCAGCAGCCAAACTCTAGGCAGACAGGGTGGCGGCTACACCTTC. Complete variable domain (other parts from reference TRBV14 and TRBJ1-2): EAGVTQFPSHSVIEKGQTVTLRCDPISGHDNLYWYRRVMGKEIKFLLHFVKESKQDESGMPNNRFLAERTGGTYSTLKVQPAELEDSGVYFCASSQTLGRQGGGYTFGSGTRLTVV.

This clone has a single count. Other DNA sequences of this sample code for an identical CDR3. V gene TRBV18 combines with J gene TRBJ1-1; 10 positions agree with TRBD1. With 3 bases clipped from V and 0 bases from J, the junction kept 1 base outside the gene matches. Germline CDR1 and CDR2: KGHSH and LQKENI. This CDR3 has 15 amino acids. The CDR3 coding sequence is TGTGCCAGCTCACCGGGGACAGGGGTGAACACTGAAGCTTTCTTT. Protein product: CASSPGTGVNTEAFF.

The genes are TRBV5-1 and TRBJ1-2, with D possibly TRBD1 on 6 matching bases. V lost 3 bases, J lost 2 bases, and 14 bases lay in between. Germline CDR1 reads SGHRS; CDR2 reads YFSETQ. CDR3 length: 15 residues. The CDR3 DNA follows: TGCGCCAGCAGCTCCGGAATCGACAGGAACTATGGCTACACCTTC. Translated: CASSSGIDRNYGYTF. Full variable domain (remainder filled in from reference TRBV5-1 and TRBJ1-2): KAGVTQTPRYLIKTRGQQVTLSCSPISGHRSVSWYQQTPGQGLQFLFEYFSETQRNKGNFPGRFSGRQFSNSRSEMNVSTLELGDSALYLCASSSGIDRNYGYTFGSGTRLTVV.

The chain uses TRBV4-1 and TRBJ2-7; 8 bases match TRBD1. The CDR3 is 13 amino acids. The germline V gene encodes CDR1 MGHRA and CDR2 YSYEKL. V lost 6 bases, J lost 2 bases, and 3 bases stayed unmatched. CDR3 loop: CASRGQGAYEQYF. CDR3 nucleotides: TGCGCCAGCAGAGGACAGGGCGCCTACGAGCAGTACTTC.

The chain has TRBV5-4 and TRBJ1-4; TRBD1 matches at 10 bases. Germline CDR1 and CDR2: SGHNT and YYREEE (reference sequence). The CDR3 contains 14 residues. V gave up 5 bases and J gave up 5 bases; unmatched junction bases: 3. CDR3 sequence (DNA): TGTGCCAGCAGGTCGGGACAGGGGAATGAAAAACTGTTTTTT. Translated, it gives CASRSGQGNEKLFF.

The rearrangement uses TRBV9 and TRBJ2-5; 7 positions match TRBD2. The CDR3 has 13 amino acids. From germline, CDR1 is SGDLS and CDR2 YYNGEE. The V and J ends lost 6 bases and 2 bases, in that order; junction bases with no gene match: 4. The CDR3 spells CASTGGGQETQYF. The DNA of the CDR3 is TGTGCCAGCACGGGGGGAGGACAAGAGACCCAGTACTTC. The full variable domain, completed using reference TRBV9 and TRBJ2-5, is DSGVTQTPKHLITATGQRVTLRCSPRSGDLSVYWYQQSLDQGLQFLIQYYNGEERAKGNILERFSAQQFPDLHSELNLSSLELGDSALYFCASTGGGQETQYFGPGTRLLVL.

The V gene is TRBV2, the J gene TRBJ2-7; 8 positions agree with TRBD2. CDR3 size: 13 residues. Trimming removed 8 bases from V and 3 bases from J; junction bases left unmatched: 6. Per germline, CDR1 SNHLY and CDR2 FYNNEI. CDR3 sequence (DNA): TGTGCCAGCCGCTCGGGGGGGCTCTACGAGCAGTACTTC. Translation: CASRSGGLYEQYF.

The CDR3 bases are TGTGCCAGCAGCCCCCGGACTAGCGGGGCAGGCTCCGAGCAGTACTTC. Translation gives CASSPRTSGAGSEQYF. The chain links TRBV7-8 to TRBJ2-7, with 12 bases that match TRBD2. CDR1 is SGHVS, CDR2 FQNEAQ, per germline. The CDR3 has 16 residues. The junction had 11 bases not matched to a gene; V was cut back by 5 bases and J by 6 bases.